These 10 T cell receptor beta chains were all obtained from the same sample, sequenced in a study. TCRdb passed the RT-PCR reads through MiXCR, listing each CDR3 protein once. The profile shows 650,000 to 800,000 distinct CDR3 sequences, about 14% of them singletons. Input material: memory CD4+ T cells from blood. Receptors were obtained from a female donor in good health, serving as a healthy control.

This clonotype has more than one count but fewer than ten. V gene TRBV28 combines with J gene TRBJ1-6; 7 bases align to TRBD1. This CDR3 is 15 amino acids long. After removal of 7 bases from V and 1 base from J, the junction contained 4 bases not matched to a gene. Per the germline V gene, CDR1 is MDHEN and CDR2 is SYDVKM. CDR3 in amino acids: CASTTRGSYNSPLHF. Here the CDR3 DNA reads TGTGCCAGCACCACCAGGGGGTCCTATAATTCACCCCTCCACTTT.

This clonotype was seen a few times. The V gene is TRBV2, the J gene TRBJ2-7; 11 nucleotides align to TRBD1. CDR3 length: 12 amino acids. The trim removed 7 bases at V and 12 bases at J, leaving 8 bases unmatched. The germline V gene encodes CDR1 SNHLY and CDR2 FYNNEI. The CDR3 is CASTGTGGMAYF. The CDR3 nucleotides read TGTGCCAGCACCGGGACAGGGGGAATGGCGTACTTC.

A few counts support this clonotype. The V gene is TRBV29-1, the J gene TRBJ1-2; 9 bases are shared with TRBD1. CDR3 size: 13 residues. J lost 9 bases, V lost 6 bases, and 11 bases had no gene match. From germline, CDR1 is SQVTM and CDR2 ANQGSEA. CDR3 nucleotide sequence: TGCAGCGTCGCTGCAGGGACAGGGAGAAGCTACACCTTC. Its translation: CSVAAGTGRSYTF.

This clonotype was observed a handful of times. The chain carries TRBV13 and TRBJ2-3; D is unresolved. The germline V and J ends were trimmed by 3 bases and 3 bases, with 7 bases remaining between them. The germline gives CDR1 PRHDT, CDR2 FYEKMQ (reference sequence). This CDR3 has 13 amino acids. The CDR3 nucleotides are TGTGCCAGCAGCTTTCAGGATACAGATACGCAGTATTTT. The encoded protein is CASSFQDTDTQYF.

The V and J genes are TRBV5-1 and TRBJ1-3; no definite D call. CDR1 is SGHRS and CDR2 is YFSETQ in the germline V gene. The CDR3 spans 15 residues. Trimming cost V 4 bases and J 0 bases, with 11 bases left between them. The DNA for the CDR3 is TGCGCCAGCAGCCAGGACGGGAACTCTGGAAACACCATATATTTT. It yields the protein CASSQDGNSGNTIYF.

This clonotype appeared many times. This sequence joins TRBV7-2 and TRBJ2-1; unclear D gene. V lost 5 bases to trimming and J lost 8 bases, with 13 bases between them. This CDR3 contains 13 residues. Germline V lookup: CDR1 SGHTA, CDR2 FQGNSA. DNA of the CDR3: TGTGCCAGCAGCCTAGGTGTGGGTTATGAGCAGTTCTTC. It is translated as CASSLGVGYEQFF.

J is TRBJ1-2 and V is TRBV3-1; D gene unclear. The length of the CDR3 is 15 residues. Trimming took 3 bases from V and 8 from J, leaving 19 bases between them. CDR1 and CDR2 (germline): LGHDT, YNNKEL (reference sequence). The CDR3 is CASSQNGPRAVGYTF. In nucleotides, the CDR3 is TGTGCCAGCAGCCAGAACGGGCCCCGGGCCGTGGGCTACACCTTC.

The rearrangement joins TRBV7-9 to TRBJ1-4; 7 nucleotides match TRBD1. Per the germline V gene, CDR1 is SEHNR and CDR2 is FQNEAQ (reference sequence). Trimming took 1 base from V and 7 from J; bases not matched to a gene: 3. The CDR3 sequence is 14 residues long. CDR3 residues: CASSLGTGVEKLFF. Here the CDR3 DNA reads TGTGCCAGCAGCTTAGGAACAGGGGTTGAAAAACTGTTTTTT.

This chain uses TRBV6-1 with TRBJ1-1, with 7 bases lining up with TRBD1. The CDR3 runs to 15 residues. Trimming at V came to 8 bases and at J to 0 bases, leaving 9 bases not matched to a gene. The V gene's germline CDR1 is MNHNS and CDR2 SASEGT. CDR3 nucleotide sequence: TGTGCCAGCGTTACAGGCCAGGGGGTGAACACTGAAGCTTTCTTT. This translates into CASVTGQGVNTEAFF.

This chain uses TRBV30 with TRBJ2-7, with 7 bases identical to TRBD2. This CDR3 comprises 15 residues. Germline lookup yields CDR1 GTSNPN and CDR2 SVGIG (reference sequence). V shed 4 bases and J 11 bases; nucleotides not matched to a gene: 20. The CDR3 region is CAWNQAGTIPVVKYF. The CDR3, as DNA: TGTGCCTGGAATCAGGCCGGGACTATCCCTGTCGTGAAGTACTTC.